The next 21 T cell receptor beta chains were all read from a single sample in a study of T-cell memory formation after mild COVID-19. Each CDR3 protein is one row after TCRdb ran MiXCR on the 5' RACE reads. The repertoire holds approximately 290,000 distinct CDR3 sequences, with 15% to 20% as singletons. The specimen was PBMCs or a T cell subset sorted from them (not recorded which). The receptors originated from a man between 18 and 29 years old who had mild COVID-19 (a few samples of this study predate the infection). Cell type and time point are not known.

The sample holds a few counts of this clonotype. The chain couples TRBV11-2 to TRBJ2-5; TRBD1 matches at 8 bases. The CDR3 is 14 amino acids. Germline V gives CDR1 SGHAT, CDR2 FQNNGV. V lost 5 bases, J lost 7 bases, and 9 bases stayed unmatched. The DNA of the CDR3 is TGTGCCAGCAGCATCGACAGGGGCCTGGGGACCCAGTACTTC. Protein: CASSIDRGLGTQYF.

This clonotype was detected a few times. The chain is built from TRBV7-2 and TRBJ2-3; the D is unclear. Germline V lookup: CDR1 SGHTA, CDR2 FQGNSA. Trimming took 5 bases from V and 5 from J, leaving 11 bases between them. The CDR3 sequence is 13 residues long. This chain's CDR3 is CASSGDWGDTQYF. In DNA form, the CDR3 reads TGTGCCAGCAGCGGTGACTGGGGAGATACGCAGTATTTT.

The chain joins TRBV5-1 to TRBJ2-1, with D possibly being TRBD1 (5 bases). The germline V gene encodes CDR1 SGHRS and CDR2 YFSETQ. The CDR3 length is 14 residues. V lost 3 bases to trimming and J lost 7 bases, with 14 bases between them. CDR3 sequence (DNA): TGCGCCAGCAGCTCCCTAGGGGCGCAGAATGAGCAGTTCTTC. Translation gives CASSSLGAQNEQFF.

Only a few counts were recorded for this clonotype. CDR3 amino acids: CASSFTRQGTTTQYF. The CDR3 DNA reads as TGTGCCAGCAGCTTCACCCGACAGGGAACAACGACCCAGTACTTC. The rearrangement links TRBV7-9 to TRBJ2-5; 7 bases agree with TRBD1. The ends lost 3 bases at V and 7 bases at J; junction bases unmatched: 11. The germline CDR1 and CDR2 sequences are SEHNR and FQNEAQ (reference sequence). This CDR3 has 15 residues.

The genes are TRBV20-1 and TRBJ2-1; maybe TRBD1 (6 bases). Germline values: CDR1 DFQATT, CDR2 SNEGSKA (reference sequence). The CDR3 has 16 residues. Trimming cost V 0 bases and J 8 bases, with 20 bases left between them. The CDR3 region has the DNA TGCAGTGCTAGAGATAACTTCCCCAACAGGGCCGATGAGCAGTTCTTC. Its translation: CSARDNFPNRADEQFF.

The genes are TRBV28 and TRBJ2-7; 7 bases match TRBD1. V trimming: 10 bases; J trimming: 3 bases; junction bases outside the gene matches: 12. Germline V gives CDR1 MDHEN, CDR2 SYDVKM. This CDR3 region has 14 residues. CDR3 DNA sequence: TGTGCCACGACTCCGGGACAGAGTTTCTACGAGCAGTACGTC. It specifies CATTPGQSFYEQYV.

This rearrangement joins TRBV12-3 or TRBV12-4 to TRBJ2-1; the match to TRBD2 covers 8 bases. The CDR3 runs to 15 residues. With V trimmed by 3 bases and J by 10 bases, 11 bases remained unmatched. The CDR3 reads CASSLRGGPVGEQFF. The CDR3 DNA reads as TGTGCCAGCAGTTTGCGCGGGGGGCCGGTTGGAGAGCAGTTCTTC.

The rearrangement joins TRBV6-5 to TRBJ1-2; D not certain. Trimming removed 5 bases from V and 2 bases from J, with 9 bases in between. The length of the CDR3 is 13 residues. In germline, CDR1 is MNHEY, CDR2 SVGAGI. The CDR3 here is CASSRMGNYGYTF. The CDR3 DNA follows: TGTGCCAGCAGTCGAATGGGGAACTATGGCTACACCTTC.

A few counts support this clonotype. One junction end does not reproduce the germline sequence, and a read error may be involved. J is TRBJ2-2 and V is TRBV28; 7 bases match TRBD1. Per germline, CDR1 MDHEN and CDR2 SYDVKM. This CDR3 comprises 19 residues. The CDR3, as DNA: TGTGCCAGCAGCCCAAACCGCCCTTCGGCAGGGGGTAACATCGGGGAGCTGTTTTTT. It yields the protein CASSPNRPSAGGNIGELFF.

The chain uses TRBV6-5 and TRBJ1-3; 7 bases agree with TRBD1. The CDR3 runs 14 residues. With V trimmed by 8 bases and J by 1 base, 5 bases remained unmatched. Germline-derived CDR1 and CDR2 are MNHEY and SVGAGI. CDR3 DNA sequence: TGTGCCAGCCATGGGACAGCATCTGGAAACACCATATATTTT. Translation gives CASHGTASGNTIYF.

The sample holds a few counts of this clonotype. The chain has TRBV29-1 and TRBJ2-5; D remains ambiguous. V lost 2 bases, J lost 1 base, and 5 bases lay in between. The CDR3 length is 12 residues. Germline V gene data show CDR1 as SQVTM and CDR2 as ANQGSEA. The CDR3 DNA sequence: TGCAGCGTTGAACGCACCCAAGAGACCCAGTACTTC. Protein: CSVERTQETQYF.

The rearrangement links TRBV12-3 or TRBV12-4 to TRBJ2-2, with D possibly being TRBD2 (5 bases). Trimming took off 5 bases at V and 6 bases at J, with 10 bases between the two ends. The CDR3 runs 13 residues. The CDR3 loop is CASSPPGAGELFF. CDR3 nucleotides: TGTGCCAGCAGTCCCCCCGGGGCCGGGGAGCTGTTTTTT.

The V call is TRBV5-6, the J call TRBJ2-7, with D uncertain. This CDR3 region has 12 residues. Looked up from germline, CDR1 is SGHDT and CDR2 is YYEEEE. V lost 4 bases to trimming and J lost 4 bases, with 9 bases between them. In DNA form, the CDR3 reads TGTGCCAGCAGCGTCGGGCCGTACGAGCAGTACGTC. Protein sequence: CASSVGPYEQYV.

V and J are TRBV7-9 and TRBJ2-7; a weak D match, TRBD1 (6 bases). Trimming shortened V by 5 bases and J by 5 bases, and 13 bases separated the two germline ends. The CDR3 spans 13 residues. Germline V gives CDR1 SEHNR, CDR2 FQNEAQ (reference sequence). The CDR3 protein is CASSDWDNNEQYF. The CDR3 nucleotides are TGTGCCAGCAGCGACTGGGACAACAACGAGCAGTACTTC.

The rearrangement links TRBV7-3 to TRBJ2-5; weak D call: TRBD2 (6 bases). CDR1 is SGHTA, CDR2 FQGTGA, per germline. The CDR3 covers 15 residues. V shed 3 bases and J shed 4 bases, with 15 bases lying between them. The CDR3 loop reads CASSFGGDTGETQYF. CDR3 sequence (DNA): TGTGCCAGCAGCTTCGGCGGGGATACGGGAGAGACCCAGTACTTC.

This clonotype was recorded a few times. V gene TRBV10-2 combines with J gene TRBJ2-2; tentative D call: TRBD2 (6 bases). Germline V lookup: CDR1 WSHSY, CDR2 SAAADI. The CDR3 consists of 13 residues. V lost 7 bases to trimming and J lost 0 bases, with 6 bases between them. CDR3 DNA: TGCGCCAGCAAGCGGGCGAACACCGGGGAGCTGTTTTTT. Translated: CASKRANTGELFF.

The chain has TRBV5-6 and TRBJ1-5; D remains ambiguous. CDR1 and CDR2 from the germline V gene are SGHDT and YYEEEE. The CDR3 is 14 residues long. V was trimmed by 4 bases and J by 7 bases, leaving 15 bases between them. The CDR3 DNA sequence: TGTGCCAGCAGCGCGACCTGGGGTAACCAGCCCCAGCATTTT. The encoded protein is CASSATWGNQPQHF.

The chain carries TRBV7-2 and TRBJ2-2, with D possibly TRBD1 on 6 matching bases. Germline V gene sequence: CDR1 SGHTA, CDR2 FQGNSA. CDR3 length: 14 amino acids. Trimming shortened V by 10 bases and J by 1 base, and 13 bases separated the two germline ends. The CDR3 loop is CANVKTGNTGELFF. The CDR3, as DNA: TGTGCCAACGTCAAGACAGGGAACACCGGGGAGCTGTTTTTT.

This sequence joins TRBV29-1 and TRBJ2-2; D remains unclear. Germline assignment: CDR1 SQVTM and CDR2 ANQGSEA. The CDR3 loop spans 10 amino acids. The V and J ends lost 5 bases and 8 bases respectively, with 6 bases between them. The DNA of the CDR3 is TGCAGCGTTAGGGAAGGGGAGCTGTTTTTT. It yields the protein CSVREGELFF.

The rearrangement links TRBV12-3 or TRBV12-4 to TRBJ2-1; 14 bases match TRBD2. V dropped 6 bases and J dropped 9; count of bases not matched to a gene: 7. The CDR3 covers 15 residues. CDR3: CASRQGLAGAGEQFF. CDR3 in DNA: TGTGCCAGCAGACAGGGACTAGCGGGGGCGGGTGAGCAGTTCTTC.

The sample holds a few counts of this clonotype. The J gene is TRBJ1-1, the V gene TRBV5-1; D is possibly TRBD1 (6 bases). V lost 4 bases, J lost 1 base, and 14 bases lay in between. Germline CDR1 and CDR2: SGHRS and YFSETQ. The CDR3 consists of 15 residues. The CDR3 is CASSPYGGANTEAFF. CDR3 DNA sequence: TGCGCCAGCAGCCCCTATGGGGGCGCGAACACTGAAGCTTTCTTT.